One sample yielded the 13 T cell receptor beta chains listed below, sequenced in a study of long-term antiretroviral therapy in people with HIV. A v3.0 immunoSEQ assay was performed at survey level. TCRdb keeps only in-frame clones here, not all; method: immunoSEQ multiplex PCR. The table records tens of thousands of clones, 75% to 95% of them present only once. Sequencing used unsorted PBMCs, obtained about 5.2 years after starting antiretroviral therapy. Source of these receptors: a woman in her thirties or forties with HIV.

The rearrangement joins TRBV7-2 to TRBJ2-2; D unclear. Germline CDR1 SGHTA, CDR2 FQGNSA. This CDR3 has 13 amino acids. V gave up 5 bases and J gave up 5 bases, with 9 bases separating them. The CDR3 here is CASSRVLTGELFF. CDR3 bases: TGTGCCAGCAGCCGGGTCCTGACCGGGGAGCTGTTTTTT.

The J gene is TRBJ2-1, the V gene TRBV4-1; either TRBD1 or TRBD2 may supply D (5 bases each). The CDR3 is 12 residues long. V was cut by 5 bases and J by 6 bases, with 8 bases left in between. The germline CDR1 and CDR2 sequences are MGHRA and YSYEKL. CDR3 sequence (DNA): TGCGCCAGCAGCGGGACCCTCAATGAGCAGTTCTTC. Its translation is CASSGTLNEQFF.

This chain connects TRBV11-2 to TRBJ2-3; tentative D call: TRBD2 (5 bases). The CDR3 sequence is 16 residues long. Per the germline V gene, CDR1 is SGHAT and CDR2 is FQNNGV. The germline V and J ends were trimmed by 3 bases and 0 bases, with 13 bases remaining between them. The CDR3 DNA follows: TGTGCCAGCAGCTTGAGGGCGGGCTCTAGCACAGATACGCAGTATTTT. It yields the protein CASSLRAGSSTDTQYF.

In this sample, this clone turned up once. The rearrangement joins TRBV5-1 to TRBJ2-5; TRBD2 is a possible D gene (6 bases). The CDR3 loop spans 14 amino acids. CDR1 is SGHRS and CDR2 is YFSETQ in the germline V gene. Trimming removed 0 bases from V and 3 bases from J, with 9 bases in between. The CDR3 spells CASSLEGGKETQYF. CDR3 nucleotides: TGCGCCAGCAGCTTGGAGGGCGGGAAAGAGACCCAGTACTTC.

The V and J genes are TRBV9 and TRBJ1-1; TRBD1 matches at 10 bases. The germline V gene has CDR1 SGDLS and CDR2 YYNGEE. With V trimmed by 0 bases and J by 4 bases, 3 bases remained unmatched. The CDR3 spans 15 residues. The CDR3 sequence: CASSVGGTGATEAFF. CDR3 nucleotides: TGTGCCAGCAGCGTAGGTGGGACAGGGGCCACTGAAGCTTTCTTT.

A note on this clone: One junction end disagrees with the germline gene, perhaps due to a read error. Other DNA variants within this sample encode the same CDR3. The gene calls are TRBV6-5 and TRBJ2-3; no clear D. The CDR3 length is 11 residues. CDR1 and CDR2 (germline): MNHEY, SVGAGI. In DNA form, the CDR3 reads TGTGCCAGCAGTTACGGTGATACACAGTATTTT. Translation gives CASSYGDTQYF.

The chain carries TRBV19 and TRBJ2-5; a possible D gene is TRBD1 (5 bases). V dropped 6 bases and J dropped 2 bases, with 16 bases sitting between them. This CDR3 region has 15 residues. Germline V gene data show CDR1 as LNHDA and CDR2 as SQIVND (reference sequence). The CDR3 region has the DNA TGTGCCAGTAGCCCCTTTGGGGCTCGGCAAGAGACCCAGTACTTC. It encodes CASSPFGARQETQYF.

The CDR3 DNA reads as TGTGCCAGCTCGGGGGCGGCAGATACGCAGTATTTT. This translates into CASSGAADTQYF. This sequence joins TRBV18 and TRBJ2-3; possible D gene TRBD1, 6 bases. Deletions cut 6 bases from V and 4 bases from J, with 8 bases between. Per the germline V gene, CDR1 is KGHSH and CDR2 is LQKENI. There are 12 residues in the CDR3.

The chain couples TRBV9 to TRBJ2-1; D ambiguous. CDR1 SGDLS and CDR2 YYNGEE come from the germline V gene. The CDR3 spans 14 residues. Trimming took off 4 bases at V and 8 bases at J, with 16 bases between the two ends. The CDR3 sequence is CASSPFDPSYEQFF. For the CDR3, the DNA is TGTGCCAGCAGCCCCTTTGACCCAAGTTATGAGCAGTTCTTC.

This chain uses TRBV27 with TRBJ2-7, with 14 nucleotides matching TRBD2. The germline gives CDR1 MNHEY, CDR2 SMNVEV (reference sequence). Germline trimming cut 5 bases from V and 3 bases from J; bases unmatched to any gene: 6. This CDR3 region has 16 residues. The CDR3 spells CASSSAGTSGSYEQYF. The CDR3, as DNA: TGTGCCAGCAGTAGCGCCGGGACTAGCGGGAGCTACGAGCAGTACTTC.

V usage is TRBV28 and J usage is TRBJ2-5, with D unresolved. This CDR3 region has 12 residues. Germline V CDR1 and CDR2: MDHEN, SYDVKM. V was trimmed by 6 bases and J by 4 bases, leaving 9 bases between them. CDR3: CASSSIRETQYF. The CDR3 DNA is TGTGCCAGCAGCAGCATTCGAGAGACCCAGTACTTC.

The chain is built from TRBV7-8 and TRBJ1-1, with 9 bases that match TRBD1. The trim removed 5 bases at V and 5 bases at J, leaving 6 bases unmatched. Per the germline V gene, CDR1 is SGHVS and CDR2 is FQNEAQ. This CDR3 is 14 amino acids long. CDR3 sequence (DNA): TGTGCCAGCAGCGCCGGGACAGGGTTTACTGAAGCTTTCTTT. This encodes CASSAGTGFTEAFF.

The chain employs TRBV15 and TRBJ1-2, with 10 bases that match TRBD1. This CDR3 is built from 14 residues. V shed 0 bases, J shed 8 bases, and the junction held 3 bases outside the gene matches. Germline V gene sequence: CDR1 LNHNV, CDR2 YYDKDF (reference sequence). The CDR3 region has the DNA TGTGCCACCAGCAGAGAGATGACAGGGGGCGGCTACACCTTC. As protein: CATSREMTGGGYTF.